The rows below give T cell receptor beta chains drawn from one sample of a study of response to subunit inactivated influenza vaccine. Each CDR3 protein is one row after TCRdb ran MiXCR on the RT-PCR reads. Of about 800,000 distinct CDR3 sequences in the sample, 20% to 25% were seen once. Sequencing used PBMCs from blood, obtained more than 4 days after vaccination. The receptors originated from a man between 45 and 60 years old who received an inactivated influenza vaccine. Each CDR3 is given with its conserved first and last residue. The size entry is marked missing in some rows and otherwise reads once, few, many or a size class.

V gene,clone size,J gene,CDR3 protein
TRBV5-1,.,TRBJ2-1,CASSLFRSGGLNSYNEQFF
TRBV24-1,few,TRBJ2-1,CATSASGDNYNEQFF
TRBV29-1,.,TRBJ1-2,CSVEGSGGIYGYTF
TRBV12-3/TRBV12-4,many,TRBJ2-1,CASSPPGNKQFF
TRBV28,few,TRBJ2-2,CASSLLLGHTGELFF
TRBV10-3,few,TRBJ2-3,CAISEGGVRPDTQYF
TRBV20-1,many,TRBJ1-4,CSARGEKLFF
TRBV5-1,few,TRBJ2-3,CASSPGQGVADTQYF
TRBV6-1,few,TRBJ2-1,CASSVLWRGSSYNEQFF
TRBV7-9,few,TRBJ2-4,CASSLAQGENIQYF
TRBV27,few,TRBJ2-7,CASSSRGRRGEQYF
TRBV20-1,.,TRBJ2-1,CSVTRPYGNEQFF
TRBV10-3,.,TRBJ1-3,CAIRMVQGNTIYF
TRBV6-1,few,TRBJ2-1,CASSERTGMFYNEQFF
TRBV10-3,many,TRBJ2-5,CAISDKTGHATQYF
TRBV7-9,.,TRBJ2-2,CASSWRPGQRADGELFF
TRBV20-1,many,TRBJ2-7,CSATLTSGRSEQYF
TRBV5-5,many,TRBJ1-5,CASSDDGYSNQPQHF
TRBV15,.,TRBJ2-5,CATGLGQETQYF
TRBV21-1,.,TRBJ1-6,CASSKALQGISPLHF
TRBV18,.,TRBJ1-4,CASSPAGNDFEKLFF
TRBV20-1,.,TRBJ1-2,CSAIHRDSSPNYGYTF
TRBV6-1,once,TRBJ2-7,CASSQSGASSYEQYF
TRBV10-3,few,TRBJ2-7,CAMKASLSSYEQYF
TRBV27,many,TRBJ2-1,CASSSTGGPGEQFF
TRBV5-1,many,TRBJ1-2,CASSLLPGQGTYGYTF
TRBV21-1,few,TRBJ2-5,CASSKVGRGETQYF
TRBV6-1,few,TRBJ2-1,CASNKGTALTEQFF
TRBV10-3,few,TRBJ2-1,CAISETKGLAGLNEQFF
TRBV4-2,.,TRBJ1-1,CASSQDLTRLNTEAFF
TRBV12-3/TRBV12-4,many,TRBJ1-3,CASSFIRGNTIYF
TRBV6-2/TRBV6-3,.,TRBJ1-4,CASSYSRGPVEKLFF
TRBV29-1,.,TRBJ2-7,CSVEVNRGLEQYF
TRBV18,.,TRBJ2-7,CASSGSSGYEQYF